The next 17 T cell receptor beta chains were all read from a single sample in a study of CD8+ T cells in alopecia areata. The authors extracted RNA and reverse transcribed it into cDNA as the sequencing template. Profiling relied on immunoSEQ multiplex PCR, and the TCRdb table lists in-frame clones only, not all of them. The data hold 100,000 to 150,000 clones, with roughly two fifths observed a single time. The specimen was CD4+ T cells sorted from blood. The receptors shown here come from a human donor with alopecia areata.

As for this clone: This specimen includes other DNA sequences encoding the same CDR3. The rearrangement uses TRBV5-1 and TRBJ2-5; D call uncertain. The V and J ends lost 0 bases and 1 base respectively, with 4 bases between them. The CDR3 spans 13 residues. Germline CDR1 and CDR2: SGHRS and YFSETQ. For the CDR3, the DNA is TGCGCCAGCAGCTTGGGAGTCCAAGAGACCCAGTACTTC. Translating it yields CASSLGVQETQYF.

The V call is TRBV7-3, the J call TRBJ2-5; D perhaps matches TRBD2 (6 bases). V gave up 5 bases and J gave up 2 bases, with 18 bases separating them. Germline CDR1 is SGHTA and CDR2 is FQGTGA. This CDR3 contains 16 residues. This CDR3 reads CASSPHPRDFQETQYF. CDR3 in DNA: TGTGCCAGCAGCCCACACCCCCGGGACTTTCAAGAGACCCAGTACTTC.

This clone was seen more than once but under ten times. The chain carries TRBV29-1 and TRBJ1-1; TRBD1 might be the D (5 bases). Trimming left V 7 bases short and J 0 bases short, with 12 bases between. CDR1 SQVTM and CDR2 ANQGSEA come from the germline V gene. The CDR3 is 13 residues long. The CDR3 DNA reads TGCAGCGCTCAGACAGACATGAACACTGAAGCTTTCTTT. Its translation: CSAQTDMNTEAFF.

A few counts support this clone. The chain combines TRBV28 with TRBJ2-3, with TRBD1 matching over 9 bases. The CDR3 is 14 amino acids. Germline-derived CDR1 and CDR2 are MDHEN and SYDVKM. V lost 5 bases and J lost 1; bases outside the gene matches: 1. The CDR3 is CASSRTGGTDTQYF. Here the CDR3 DNA reads TGTGCCAGCAGTCGGACAGGGGGCACAGATACGCAGTATTTT.

The table lists this clone with a few counts. The chain has TRBV30 and TRBJ1-1; D gene ambiguous. CDR1 and CDR2 from the germline V gene are GTSNPN and SVGIG (reference sequence). This CDR3 is built from 13 residues. The V end lost 3 bases, the J end lost 0 bases, and 8 bases lay between the germline ends. The CDR3 region is CAWRVRVNTEAFF. The CDR3 nucleotides are TGTGCCTGGAGGGTGCGGGTGAACACTGAAGCTTTCTTT.

A few counts support this clone. This chain connects TRBV29-1 to TRBJ2-2; 7 nucleotides line up with TRBD2. The CDR3 loop spans 15 amino acids. Germline assignment: CDR1 SQVTM and CDR2 ANQGSEA. With V trimmed by 4 bases and J by 4 bases, 9 bases remained unmatched. As DNA, the CDR3 is TGCAGCGTTGCTCCCTGGGGGGGAGGCACCGGGGAGCTGTTTTTT. Translated, it gives CSVAPWGGGTGELFF.

This clone has just a few counts. This rearrangement joins TRBV29-1 to TRBJ2-7, with 8 bases fitting TRBD1. The length of the CDR3 is 14 residues. CDR1 and CDR2 (germline): SQVTM, ANQGSEA. With V trimmed by 7 bases and J by 1 base, 9 bases remained unmatched. CDR3 coding DNA: TGCAGCGCCCGCGGACAGGGAGGATCCTACGAGCAGTACTTC. This gives the protein CSARGQGGSYEQYF.

This clone was seen only a few times. This chain connects TRBV29-1 to TRBJ1-2; a weak D match, TRBD1 (5 bases). Per the germline V gene, CDR1 is SQVTM and CDR2 is ANQGSEA. CDR3 length: 13 amino acids. Trimming took 6 bases from V and 2 from J, leaving 13 bases between them. The CDR3 nucleotides read TGCAGCGTGGGCCGGGACCTAAACTATGGCTACACCTTC. Encoded protein: CSVGRDLNYGYTF.

The chain links TRBV6-6 to TRBJ2-1, with D perhaps matching TRBD2 (6 bases). CDR3 length equals 15 residues. The germline V gene encodes CDR1 MNHNY and CDR2 SVGAGI (reference sequence). V was shortened by 9 bases and J by 4 bases, with 19 bases between the two germline ends. The CDR3 nucleotides read TGTGCCAGTAATATCGGGAGCCTACTTTACAATGAGCAGTTCTTC. Translating gives CASNIGSLLYNEQFF.

This chain joins TRBV2 and TRBJ2-5; unclear D gene. The CDR3 has 13 residues. V dropped 2 bases and J dropped 1 base, with 5 bases sitting between them. From germline, CDR1 is SNHLY and CDR2 FYNNEI. The CDR3 DNA follows: TGTGCCAGCAGTGAACAGACCCAAGAGACCCAGTACTTC. Encoded protein: CASSEQTQETQYF. Complete variable domain (other parts from reference TRBV2 and TRBJ2-5): EPEVTQTPSHQVTQMGQEVILRCVPISNHLYFYWYRQILGQKVEFLVSFYNNEISEKSEIFDDQFSVERPDGSNFTLKIRSTKLEDSAMYFCASSEQTQETQYFGPGTRLLVL.

J is TRBJ2-7 and V is TRBV7-9; maybe TRBD2 (6 bases). The germline V gene has CDR1 SEHNR and CDR2 FQNEAQ (reference sequence). V was shortened by 1 base and J by 6 bases, with 7 bases between the two germline ends. The CDR3 loop spans 12 amino acids. The CDR3 loop is CASSLGGGEQYF. The CDR3 nucleotides read TGTGCCAGCAGCTTAGGGGGAGGCGAGCAGTACTTC.

The V call is TRBV9, the J call TRBJ2-1, with 7 nucleotides matching TRBD1. The V and J ends lost 0 bases and 8 bases, in that order; junction bases with no gene match: 2. CDR1 and CDR2 from the germline V gene are SGDLS and YYNGEE. This CDR3 is built from 13 residues. DNA for the CDR3: TGTGCCAGCAGCGTAGGACAGGGCTATGAGCAGTTCTTC. This sequence encodes CASSVGQGYEQFF.

Only a few counts were recorded for this clone. For the CDR3, the DNA is TGTGCCAGTAGTAGGGACAGGGGTAAGAGGGAGCAGTACTTC. It codes for CASSRDRGKREQYF. The chain links TRBV19 to TRBJ2-7; the match to TRBD1 covers 10 bases. V shed 4 bases and J 7 bases; nucleotides not matched to a gene: 7. Germline values: CDR1 LNHDA, CDR2 SQIVND (reference sequence). The CDR3 is 14 residues long.

The rearrangement joins TRBV10-2 to TRBJ2-7, with D possibly being TRBD2 (5 bases). This CDR3 is 13 amino acids long. Germline V gives CDR1 WSHSY, CDR2 SAAADI. The V end was cut by 2 bases, the J end by 0 bases, with 5 bases between. CDR3 residues: CASSEGSSYEQYF. CDR3 sequence (DNA): TGCGCCAGCAGTGAGGGGAGCTCCTACGAGCAGTACTTC.

The CDR3 protein is CASSTQRAGASNEQFF. The CDR3 bases are TGTGCCAGCAGCACGCAGCGGGCGGGAGCTAGCAATGAGCAGTTCTTC. The chain employs TRBV7-9 and TRBJ2-1; 7 bases line up with TRBD2. This CDR3 spans 16 amino acids. Unmatched junction bases numbered 13, after V lost 5 bases and J lost 6 bases. Looked up from germline, CDR1 is SEHNR and CDR2 is FQNEAQ (reference sequence). Together with reference TRBV7-9 and TRBJ2-1, the CDR3 gives the full variable domain: DTGVSQNPRHKITKRGQNVTFRCDPISEHNRLYWYRQTLGQGPEFLTYFQNEAQLEKSRLLSDRFSAERPKGSFSTLEIQRTEQGDSAMYLCASSTQRAGASNEQFFGPGTRLTVL.

There are a few counts of this clone. The chain employs TRBV7-9 and TRBJ2-5, with 7 bases that match TRBD2. Trimming at V came to 5 bases and at J to 4 bases, leaving 4 bases not matched to a gene. Germline V CDR1 and CDR2: SEHNR, FQNEAQ (reference sequence). The CDR3 is 13 residues long. The CDR3 spells CASSPTSSETQYF. Written as DNA, the CDR3 is TGTGCCAGCAGCCCGACTAGCTCAGAGACCCAGTACTTC.

A single count supports this clone. V and J are TRBV30 and TRBJ2-7; either TRBD1 or TRBD2 may fit D (5 bases each). From germline, CDR1 is GTSNPN and CDR2 SVGIG (reference sequence). Trimming stripped 5 bases from V and 7 bases from J, with 12 bases between. This CDR3 spans 11 amino acids. The CDR3 sequence is CAWLSGREQYF. In DNA, the CDR3 is TGTGCCTGGCTGTCGGGGCGGGAGCAGTACTTC.